This paragraph covers one TCR beta chain sequence. The sample holds one count of this clone. Its antigen is still unknown. Per-nucleotide qualities are absent, and no much larger clonotype sits a single base away. The cohort consisted of 600 or so healthy bone marrow donors. All cohort members were sampled while nominally healthy, although unrecorded immune exposures were likely present. The donor tested CMV seronegative, placing the donor among the 350 to 400 seronegative members of the cohort. A peripheral blood sample was provided by each donor, and peripheral blood mononuclear cells were used for TCR beta sequencing. Genomic DNA was extracted from the blood cell samples with the Qiagen DNeasy Blood Extraction Kit. These data are taken from a study of cytomegalovirus exposure and HLA in healthy donors (dated by TCRdb to the late 2010s). In the study overall: According to an earlier analysis of several hundred of the donors, 150 million to 200 million T cells yielded over 100 million unique TCR beta sequences and approximately 300 Gb of sequence data. Approximately 300 gigabases of sequencing data and 70 million to 95 million unique TCR sequences made up an early release that covered 500 to 700 HLA-typed donors. Among the roughly 400 genotyped donors, around 81% belonged to the genetic ancestry cluster associated with self-reported Caucasian donors. The study aimed to test whether cataloging public T cell receptors could reveal signatures of past pathogen exposure. The T cell repertoires of 670 or so subjects were profiled by immunosequencing and related to cytomegalovirus serostatus. A separate validation cohort of some 130 different subjects was used in addition to the roughly 670-subject first cohort. To predict cytomegalovirus infection status, the study brought together high-throughput TCR immunosequencing, statistical association of individual TCRs with disease status, and machine learning. To study patterns of TCR occurrence, a later analysis re-analyzed previously published TCR beta repertoires from 600 to 750 donors and added high-resolution HLA genotyping. Rather than using new phenotypic data, the later analysis identified candidate immune exposures from TCR beta sequences and from how often those sequences occurred across donors. To decide whether each TCR beta V gene segment behaved as functional or pseudogenic, an earlier analysis of 587 of the donors relied on high-throughput TCR beta sequencing. Alongside the repertoire data, information on donor age, sex, ethnicity and CMV serostatus was compiled. In a later genetic analysis, genome-wide SNP genotypes for about three fifths of the roughly 670 donors were used, and that subset was treated as a discovery cohort. Every discovery cohort repertoire had been produced on one sequencing platform. HLA typing covered class I and class II loci at four-digit resolution. Typing coverage differed by locus: A, B, C, DRB1 and DQB1 were typed in about 629-640 donors, DQA1 in 522, DPA1 in around 600, and DPB1 in roughly 450. About 5 DR-DQ haplotypes were handled as single units for association and clustering, since linkage in the cohort was strong. Among some 400 genotyped donors of the cohort, an average of around 240,000 unique TCR beta nucleotide sequences were sequenced per donor, roughly 20% of them non-productive. Findings and caveats that apply to the study as a whole: In the study, around 150 TCR beta chains were listed as associated with cytomegalovirus. A later genetic analysis associated a missense DCLRE1C variant with V-gene and J-gene trimming of TCR beta chains, and an independent cohort replicated the association. In vitro tests confirmed that a few of the cytomegalovirus-associated TCR beta chains recognize cytomegalovirus antigens. Most CMV-associated TCR beta chains appeared to be HLA-restricted in a later analysis, and the HLA associations seemed to be driven largely by CMV exposure. Because the 87-base-pair reads could not distinguish some IMGT-functional V segments, including TRBV6-2 and TRBV6-3, those segments were excluded. It was suggested by the authors that the approach could potentially be generalized to other disease states and immunological phenotypes. A further reported finding was that TCR beta sequences accurately predicted the HLA-A and HLA-B alleles for most subjects in the first cohort. For the cohort, immune exposure information was limited to CMV serostatus. Cytomegalovirus status was reported to be diagnosed by the classifier with high specificity and sensitivity in both the original and validation cohorts. The presence/absence analyses assumed that sequencing depth was roughly uniform across donors, and that assumption may not be true. The earlier analysis of 450 to 700 of the donors excluded roughly 16 rarely observed V segments, including chromosome 9 orphons, because counts were too low. Compared with equally common non-associated chains, HLA-associated TCR beta chains in a later analysis were more clonally expanded and had lower generation probabilities. In an earlier analysis of some 500 of the donors, most TCR beta V segments were observed in productive rearrangements about 87% or about 30% of the time, broadly matching IMGT annotations. Specific HLA alleles were associated with 15,000 to 20,000 TCR beta sequences at a false discovery rate of 0.05 in a later analysis. Because HLA typing was unavailable for some donors at each locus, only the typed subset was used in association tests. In a later analysis, several top co-occurrence clusters were reported to appear linked to parvovirus B19, influenza, CMV and Epstein-Barr virus. A group of highly shared sequence variants was considered likely to be a technical artifact of the sequencing pipeline. Only TCR beta chains were sequenced in this cohort, and the absence of alpha or paired-chain data limited detectable features. In a later genetic analysis, fewer N-insertions in productive TCRs were reported among donors in an Asian-associated ancestry cluster than the approximately 670-donor mean. Correlated functional status among segregating V segments might reflect linkage disequilibrium, but an unknown experimental factor could not be ruled out. Most TCR sequences were seen in very few donors, while some public TCRs were found in many individuals. In a later analysis, the rate of TCR association differed among HLA loci, with DRB1 alleles having the most associated TCRs and HLA-C alleles having the fewest. Strong co-occurrence of HLA alleles, especially DR and DQ, made assigning TCR associations to individual alleles difficult.

V sheds 6 bases and J sheds 8 bases, leaving 11 bases between their ends. Based on the germline V gene (reference sequence), the CDR1 and CDR2 sequences are LNHDA and SQIVND. The CDR3 has 13 amino acids, counting the end cysteine and phenylalanine. Here the CDR3 DNA is all that survives: 39 bases in frame from base 1. Library creation used the immunoSEQ multiplex PCR assay. The multiplex PCR relied on a mix of 60 forward primers for TCR Vbeta segments and 13 reverse primers for TCR Jbeta segments. The CDR3 region of rearranged TCR beta genes was amplified from genomic DNA with a multiplex PCR assay. The amplified TCR beta libraries were sequenced on the Illumina HiSeq System as 87-base-pair reads. On the authors' methods: In a later analysis, tens of millions of unique TCR beta chains were counted across the 500 to 850 repertoires, and some 10 million of these chains were shared by at least two donors. Raw reads were error-corrected and collapsed into unique sequences by a nearest-neighbor algorithm in which closely related sequences were merged to remove PCR and sequencing errors. V, D and J gene segments were assigned by aligning CDR3 sequences to IMGT reference sequences. For a sequence to be retained, a match of at least six nucleotides was required to both a V gene segment and a J gene segment. Rearrangements were classified as productive when the CDR3 lacked stop codons and remained in frame with V and J, and all other rearrangements were classified as non-productive. CDR3 was defined according to IMGT convention as the region running from the second conserved V-encoded cysteine to the conserved J-encoded phenylalanine. In an earlier analysis of around 570 of the donors, sequences lacking an unambiguous match to a single V gene segment were excluded. An earlier analysis of several hundred of the donors called V segments functional above 56.7% productive rearrangements and segregating when the between-donor standard deviation exceeded 5%. A statistical classification framework was developed to diagnose cytomegalovirus status using the catalog of TCR beta chain sequences. A later analysis assigned V and J genes by comparing TCR nucleotide sequences with IMGT/GENE-DB human TR gene sequences. The TCRdist pipeline was used in a later analysis to assign CDR3 sequences and most-parsimonious VDJ recombination scenarios. A later analysis defined each TCR beta chain by its CDR3 amino acid sequence plus V-gene family, and excluded reads lacking a unique V-gene family. To address suspected cross-contamination and a sequencing artifact, a later analysis removed 592 highly shared, low-generation-probability nucleotide sequences. For each public chain, a later analysis derived a clonal expansion index from normalized ranks of inferred template counts within each repertoire. In a later analysis, generation probabilities were computed with a VDJ recombination model fitted to out-of-frame rearrangements, and the resulting probabilities were checked against IGoR. In a later analysis, hypergeometric tests were used to score TCR-TCR, TCR-HLA and TCR-CMV co-occurrence, with a repertoire-size bias correction applied to TCR pairs. A later analysis estimated false discovery rates by permuting HLA or CMV assignments 20 times. In a later analysis, co-occurring TCRs were grouped using DBSCAN, with TCRdist sequence similarity added in when clustering inside HLA-allele-positive subsets. Repertoires with fewer than 30,000 or more than 120,000 public chains were left out of co-occurrence clustering, as were several repertoires with anomalous nucleotide sharing. This is the immuneACCESS table as TCRdb keeps it, with only in-frame sequences that have V and J called. A part of the clones is gone; compared with another copy, unresolved V genes explain less than half, and the rest is unexplained. The D gene and trimming were derived from the DNA, and the V and J assignments and clone size from that table. Here the sample has some 150,000 clones; roughly four fifths occur a single time. Around 1.5% of the sample is held by the ten biggest clonotypes.

Specimen: PBMCs. This clonotype was obtained from a man between 60 and 75 years old in good health and CMV-seronegative. The V gene is TRBV19 and the J gene is TRBJ1-6, with TRBD1 tentatively as D gene (6 bases match). At the DNA level, the sequence is TGTGCCAGTAGCGGGACAACCGATTCACCCCTCCACTTT. Its product reads: CASSGTTDSPLHF.